One sample yielded the 26 T cell receptor beta chains listed below, sequenced in a study of T cell changes during pregnancy in multiple sclerosis. Data came from immunoSEQ multiplex PCR; TCRdb stores just in-frame clones and leaves some out. The table records about 20,000 clones, around 85% of them present only once. The sequencing used CD8+ T cells from peripheral blood mononuclear cells, collected after pregnancy. These TCRs come from a female donor in good health, enrolled as a control in a pregnancy study.

The chain combines TRBV12-5 with TRBJ1-1; possible D gene TRBD1, 6 bases. In germline, CDR1 is LGHNT, CDR2 FRNRAP. The CDR3 loop spans 13 amino acids. V was cut by 4 bases and J by 11 bases, with 17 bases left in between. The CDR3 spells CASGSNRANDAFF. DNA for the CDR3: TGTGCTAGTGGTTCCAACAGGGCCAACGACGCTTTCTTT.

The V gene is TRBV6-1, the J gene TRBJ2-7; TRBD1 is a possible D gene (6 bases). V lost 4 bases and J lost 6, with 16 bases in between. The CDR3 contains 14 residues. Germline values: CDR1 MNHNS, CDR2 SASEGT. CDR3 in DNA: TGTGCCAGCAGTGTTTGGGGGCTCGAATCCGAGCAGTACTTC. This gives the protein CASSVWGLESEQYF.

This clone has only a few counts. V usage is TRBV30 and J usage is TRBJ1-1; the D is unclear. This CDR3 is built from 14 residues. CDR1 is GTSNPN, CDR2 SVGIG, per germline (reference sequence). Deletions cut 4 bases from V and 0 bases from J, with 12 bases between. The CDR3 DNA sequence: TGTGCCTGGACCCCCTGGCACCTGAACACTGAAGCTTTCTTT. This encodes CAWTPWHLNTEAFF.

The genes are TRBV7-9 and TRBJ2-1; D is uncertain. Germline lookup yields CDR1 SEHNR and CDR2 FQNEAQ (reference sequence). With 7 bases removed from V and 5 bases from J, the gap between germline ends came to 12 bases. CDR3 length equals 13 residues. CDR3 sequence (DNA): TGTGCCAGCACCACGGGTAGTAACAATGAGCAGTTCTTC. Its protein product is CASTTGSNNEQFF.

This chain uses TRBV28 with TRBJ1-4; 8 positions agree with TRBD1. The length of the CDR3 is 15 residues. Trimming removed 6 bases from V and 4 bases from J; junction bases left unmatched: 7. Per germline, CDR1 MDHEN and CDR2 SYDVKM. CDR3 protein: CASSLPGQDNEKLFF. The CDR3 DNA sequence: TGTGCCAGCAGCCTGCCGGGACAGGATAATGAAAAACTGTTTTTT.

The J gene is TRBJ2-7, the V gene TRBV27; D remains unclear. From germline, CDR1 is MNHEY and CDR2 SMNVEV (reference sequence). The CDR3 is 14 residues long. V dropped 4 bases and J dropped 3 bases, with 13 bases sitting between them. CDR3 amino acids: CASSSTILSYEQYF. In DNA form, the CDR3 reads TGTGCCAGCAGTTCTACTATCCTAAGCTACGAGCAGTACTTC.

V usage is TRBV4-1 and J usage is TRBJ2-7, with D perhaps TRBD2 (6 bases). Germline assignment: CDR1 MGHRA and CDR2 YSYEKL. The ends were cut back, 3 bases at V and 2 bases at J, with 14 bases in the middle. This CDR3 spans 15 amino acids. Here the CDR3 reads CASSQVRGSTYEQYF. CDR3 coding DNA: TGCGCCAGCAGCCAGGTGCGGGGCAGTACCTACGAGCAGTACTTC.

This sequence joins TRBV27 and TRBJ2-1; 9 bases line up with TRBD2. Germline trimming cut 1 base from V and 1 base from J; bases unmatched to any gene: 5. CDR3 size: 17 residues. Germline V gene data show CDR1 as MNHEY and CDR2 as SMNVEV (reference sequence). This CDR3 reads CASSLFGLATSYNEQFF. CDR3 DNA sequence: TGTGCCAGCAGTTTATTCGGACTAGCGACGTCCTACAATGAGCAGTTCTTC.

The rearrangement links TRBV5-1 to TRBJ2-7; D may be TRBD1 (6 bases). Trimming took 4 bases from V and 3 from J, leaving 14 bases between them. Germline V CDR1 and CDR2: SGHRS, YFSETQ. This CDR3 is built from 14 residues. CDR3 coding DNA: TGCGCCAGCAGCCAGCTGGGGGCGGTCTACGAGCAGTACTTC. The encoded protein is CASSQLGAVYEQYF.

About this clone itself: Mismatch with germline at one junction end may stem from a read error. The sample has other DNA sequences that encode this CDR3 too. The J gene is TRBJ2-2, the V gene TRBV5-6; 7 nucleotides match TRBD2. The CDR3 extends over 16 amino acids. Germline V gene lookup returns CDR1 SGHDT and CDR2 YYEEEE. The CDR3 loop reads CASSLNMAGATGELFF. The CDR3 DNA reads TGCGCCAGCAGCTTAAACATGGCGGGAGCGACCGGGGAGCTGTTTTTT.

This chain links TRBV2 with TRBJ2-1, with a weak D call TRBD2 (6 bases). The CDR3 is made up of 16 amino acids. V dropped 3 bases and J dropped 3 bases, with 15 bases sitting between them. Germline loops: CDR1 SNHLY, CDR2 FYNNEI. The CDR3 loop is CASSERLGSLYNEQFF. The CDR3 coding sequence is TGTGCCAGCAGTGAGAGACTAGGATCACTCTACAATGAGCAGTTCTTC.

V gene TRBV11-2 combines with J gene TRBJ2-7, with D tentatively TRBD1 (6 bases). CDR1 and CDR2 (germline): SGHAT, FQNNGV. V lost 1 base to trimming and J lost 7 bases, with 14 bases between them. The CDR3 totals 14 residues. The CDR3 sequence: CASSLAQGSREQYF. The DNA of the CDR3 is TGTGCCAGCAGCTTAGCACAGGGATCTCGGGAGCAGTACTTC. Using reference TRBV11-2 and TRBJ2-7 for the parts outside the CDR3, the full variable domain is EAGVAQSPRYKIIEKRQSVAFWCNPISGHATLYWYQQILGQGPKLLIQFQNNGVVDDSQLPKDRFSAERLKGVDSTLKIQPAKLEDSAVYLCASSLAQGSREQYFGPGTRLTVT.

This clone occurred once. The chain links TRBV6-4 to TRBJ2-2, with 10 bases lining up with TRBD2. J lost 1 base, V lost 5 bases, and 4 bases had no gene match. The CDR3 extends over 16 amino acids. Germline CDR1 reads MRHNA; CDR2 reads SNTAGT. This CDR3 is CASSTTSGENTGELFF. The DNA of the CDR3 is TGTGCCAGCAGTACTACTAGCGGGGAGAACACCGGGGAGCTGTTTTTT.

This chain uses TRBV5-4 with TRBJ1-1; 7 positions agree with TRBD1. Germline V lookup: CDR1 SGHNT, CDR2 YYREEE (reference sequence). V was clipped by 3 bases and J by 1 base; unmatched bases: 6. The CDR3 consists of 15 residues. CDR3 sequence reads: CASSYSRGQNTEAFF. In DNA form, the CDR3 reads TGTGCCAGCAGCTACTCGAGGGGGCAGAACACTGAAGCTTTCTTT.

The chain couples TRBV4-3 to TRBJ1-5, with D hard to call. Trimming pared 0 bases from V and 0 bases from J, leaving 9 bases between. CDR3 length: 16 amino acids. Germline CDR1 reads LGHNA; CDR2 reads YSLEER. The CDR3 loop is CASSQDTSPSNQPQHF. The CDR3 nucleotides are TGCGCCAGCAGCCAAGATACTTCCCCTAGCAATCAGCCCCAGCATTTT.

The gene calls are TRBV11-2 and TRBJ2-1; TRBD2 is a possible D gene (7 bases). CDR3 size: 15 residues. Per germline, CDR1 SGHAT and CDR2 FQNNGV. Trimming cost V 1 base and J 6 bases, with 13 bases left between them. In nucleotides, the CDR3 is TGTGCCAGCAGCTTAGCGGGGGGCAGTGGCAATGAGCAGTTCTTC. Translation: CASSLAGGSGNEQFF.

This sequence joins TRBV19 and TRBJ1-1, with TRBD1 matching over 10 bases. Germline V gene lookup returns CDR1 LNHDA and CDR2 SQIVND (reference sequence). The CDR3 extends over 14 amino acids. The trim removed 5 bases at V and 8 bases at J, leaving 8 bases unmatched. CDR3 coding DNA: TGTGCCAGTAGTCTCCTTGGGACAGGGGCCGAAGCTTTCTTT. This sequence encodes CASSLLGTGAEAFF.

The chain couples TRBV6-4 to TRBJ2-7, with D possibly matching TRBD2 (6 bases). This CDR3 contains 13 residues. The germline gives CDR1 MRHNA, CDR2 SNTAGT. The V end was cut by 0 bases, the J end by 7 bases, with 10 bases between. The chain's CDR3 is CASSDSEGLEQYF. The CDR3, as DNA: TGTGCCAGCAGTGACTCGGAGGGGCTTGAGCAGTACTTC.

The V gene is TRBV4-3, the J gene TRBJ2-7, with D perhaps TRBD1 (5 bases). This CDR3 comprises 15 residues. Between the trimmed V and J ends, which lost 0 bases and 4 bases, there was a span of 13 bases. The germline V gene has CDR1 LGHNA and CDR2 YSLEER. CDR3 sequence reads: CASSQDGAVVYEQYF. CDR3 in DNA: TGCGCCAGCAGCCAAGATGGGGCGGTGGTTTACGAGCAGTACTTC.

V gene TRBV6-1 combines with J gene TRBJ1-2; 8 nucleotides align to TRBD1. Trimming took 6 bases from V and 4 from J; bases not matched to a gene: 7. CDR3 size: 14 residues. Germline lookup yields CDR1 MNHNS and CDR2 SASEGT. DNA for the CDR3: TGTGCCAGCAGGGCCGGGACAGGAGTCTATGGCTACACCTTC. Translating gives CASRAGTGVYGYTF.

In regard to this clone: The germline gene is not matched at one end of the junction; a read error may be the cause. The J gene is TRBJ1-1, the V gene TRBV25-1, with 10 bases that match TRBD1. There are 15 residues in the CDR3. The germline V gene encodes CDR1 MGHDK and CDR2 SYGVNS. The CDR3 DNA sequence: TGTGCCAGCAGTCCGTGGGGGACAGGGGTGACTGGAGCTTTCTTT. As protein: CASSPWGTGVTGAFF.

The rearrangement uses TRBV9 and TRBJ2-7, with D uncertain. Between the trimmed V and J ends, which lost 0 bases and 0 bases, there was a span of 10 bases. This CDR3 has 15 residues. The germline V gene encodes CDR1 SGDLS and CDR2 YYNGEE. The CDR3: CASSVGYAFSYEQYF. The CDR3 DNA is TGTGCCAGCAGCGTAGGATATGCGTTCTCCTACGAGCAGTACTTC.

The chain's CDR3 is CASSSPRDTSNNVETQYF. The CDR3 DNA follows: TGTGCCAGCAGTTCCCCCCGGGACACCTCAAACAATGTAGAGACCCAGTACTTC. The rearrangement uses TRBV27 and TRBJ2-5, with D possibly being TRBD1 (6 bases). Germline assignment: CDR1 MNHEY and CDR2 SMNVEV (reference sequence). V was shortened by 4 bases and J by 4 bases, with 25 bases between the two germline ends. The CDR3 runs 18 residues.

This chain joins TRBV6-4 and TRBJ2-3; 8 positions agree with TRBD2. This CDR3 has 14 amino acids. CDR1 MRHNA and CDR2 SNTAGT come from the germline V gene. Germline trimming cut 3 bases from V and 1 base from J; bases unmatched to any gene: 0. CDR3 DNA sequence: TGTGCCAGCAGTGAAGCGGGAGGCACAGATACGCAGTATTTT. Amino acid sequence: CASSEAGGTDTQYF.

V is TRBV4-2 and J is TRBJ2-2, with D perhaps matching TRBD2 (5 bases). The CDR3 has 16 residues. V lost 3 bases, J lost 3 bases, and 14 bases lay in between. Germline V CDR1 and CDR2: LGHNA, YNFKEQ. CDR3 DNA: TGTGCCAGCAGCCATCCCACCGGGATGGACACCGGGGAGCTGTTTTTT. This translates into CASSHPTGMDTGELFF.

The rearrangement uses TRBV5-6 and TRBJ2-1; tentatively, D is TRBD1 (6 bases). This CDR3 comprises 16 residues. CDR1 SGHDT and CDR2 YYEEEE come from the germline V gene. V was cut by 3 bases and J by 5 bases, with 18 bases left in between. CDR3 residues: CASSSGTLMGHNEQFF. CDR3 in DNA: TGTGCCAGCAGCTCTGGGACACTAATGGGGCACAATGAGCAGTTCTTC.